This T cell receptor (beta chain) is from a study of shared clonotypes between healthy human individuals. A word on this clone: The antigen is not known.

It was across several immunoSEQ plates that each subset's genomic DNA was evenly split. Sequenced by immunoSEQ multiplex PCR; TCRdb stores in-frame clones only, minus some. In the table there are approximately 1,500,000 clones, approximately 96% of which are singletons. Study-level results: Blood alone was sampled, and tissue repertoires likely differ.

V lost 5 bases to trimming and J lost 1 base, with 14 bases between them. The length of the CDR3 is 15 residues. Looked up from germline, CDR1 is SEHNR and CDR2 is FQNEAQ (reference sequence). The specimen was naive CD4+ T cells sorted from blood. The sample's subset: CD45RA+ positively selected. The receptor was isolated from a man aged 30-40 years in good health. V usage is TRBV7-9 and J usage is TRBJ1-1; tentative D call: TRBD1 (6 bases). CDR3 amino acids: CASSPIQGQNTEAFF. The CDR3 DNA reads TGTGCCAGCAGCCCAATTCAGGGGCAGAACACTGAAGCTTTCTTT. The whole variable domain, filled in from reference TRBV7-9 and TRBJ1-1, reads DTGVSQNPRHKITKRGQNVTFRCDPISEHNRLYWYRQTLGQGPEFLTYFQNEAQLEKSRLLSDRFSAERPKGSFSTLEIQRTEQGDSAMYLCASSPIQGQNTEAFFGQGTRLTVV.